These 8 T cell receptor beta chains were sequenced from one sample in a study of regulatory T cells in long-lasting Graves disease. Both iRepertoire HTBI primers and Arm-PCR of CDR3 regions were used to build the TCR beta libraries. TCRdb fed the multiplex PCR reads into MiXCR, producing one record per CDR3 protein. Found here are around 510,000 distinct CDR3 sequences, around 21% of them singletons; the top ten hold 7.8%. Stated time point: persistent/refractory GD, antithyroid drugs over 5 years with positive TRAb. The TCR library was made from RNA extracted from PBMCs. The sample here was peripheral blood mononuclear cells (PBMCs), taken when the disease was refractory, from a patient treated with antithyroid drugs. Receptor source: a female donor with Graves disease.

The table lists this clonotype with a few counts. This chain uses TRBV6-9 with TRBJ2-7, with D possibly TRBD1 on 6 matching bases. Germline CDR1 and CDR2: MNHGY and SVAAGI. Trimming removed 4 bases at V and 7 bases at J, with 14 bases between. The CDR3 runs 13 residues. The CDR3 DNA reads TGTGCCAGCAGTTCCGGGACAATCAATGAGCAGTACTTC. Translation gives CASSSGTINEQYF.

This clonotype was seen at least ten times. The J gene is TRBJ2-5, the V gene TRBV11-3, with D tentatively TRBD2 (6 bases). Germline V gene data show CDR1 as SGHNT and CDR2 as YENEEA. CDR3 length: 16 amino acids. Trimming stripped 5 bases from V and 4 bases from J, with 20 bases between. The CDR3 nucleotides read TGTGCCAGCAGCGCCAGATCCTCGGCGGGAACAGAGACCCAGTACTTC. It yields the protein CASSARSSAGTETQYF.

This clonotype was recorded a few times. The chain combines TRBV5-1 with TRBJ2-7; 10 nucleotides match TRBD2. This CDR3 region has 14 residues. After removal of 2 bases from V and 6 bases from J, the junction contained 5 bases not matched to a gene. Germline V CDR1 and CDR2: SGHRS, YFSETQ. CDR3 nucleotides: TGCGCCAGCAGCTTCTTAGCGGGAGGACTCGAGCAGTACTTC. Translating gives CASSFLAGGLEQYF.

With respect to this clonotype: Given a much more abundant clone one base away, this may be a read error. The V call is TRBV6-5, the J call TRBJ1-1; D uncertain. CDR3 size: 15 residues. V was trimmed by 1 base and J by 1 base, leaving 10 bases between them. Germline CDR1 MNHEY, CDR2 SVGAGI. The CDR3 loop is CASSYFEQWNTEAFF. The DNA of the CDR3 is TGTGCCAGCAGTTACTTCGAACAGTGGAACACTGAAGCTTTCTTT.

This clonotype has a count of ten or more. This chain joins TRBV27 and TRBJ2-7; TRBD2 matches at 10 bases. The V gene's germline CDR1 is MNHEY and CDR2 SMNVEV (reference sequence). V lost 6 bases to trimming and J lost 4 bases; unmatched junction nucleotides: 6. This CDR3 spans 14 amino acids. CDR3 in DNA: TGTGCCAGCAGCTTAGTAGCGGGAGGTTACGAGCAGTACTTC. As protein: CASSLVAGGYEQYF.

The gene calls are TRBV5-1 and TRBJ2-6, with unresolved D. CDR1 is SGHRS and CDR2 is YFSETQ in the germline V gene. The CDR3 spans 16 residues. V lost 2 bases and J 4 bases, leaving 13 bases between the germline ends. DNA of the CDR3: TGCGCCAGCAGCTTCCGTCCCACCCCCGGGGCCAACGTCCTGACTTTC. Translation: CASSFRPTPGANVLTF.

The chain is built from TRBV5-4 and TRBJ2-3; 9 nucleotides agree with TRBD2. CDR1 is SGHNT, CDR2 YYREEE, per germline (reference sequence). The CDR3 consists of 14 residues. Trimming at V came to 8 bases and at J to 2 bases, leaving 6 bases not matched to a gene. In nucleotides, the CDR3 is TGTGCCAGTATGACTAGCGGAAACACAGATACGCAGTATTTT. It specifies CASMTSGNTDTQYF.

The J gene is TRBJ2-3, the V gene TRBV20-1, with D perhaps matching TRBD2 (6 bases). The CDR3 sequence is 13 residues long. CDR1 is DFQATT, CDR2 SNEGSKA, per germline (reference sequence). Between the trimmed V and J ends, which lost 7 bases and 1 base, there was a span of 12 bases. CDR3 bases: TGCAGTGGCGGGGACCTACGCACAGATACGCAGTATTTT. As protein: CSGGDLRTDTQYF.